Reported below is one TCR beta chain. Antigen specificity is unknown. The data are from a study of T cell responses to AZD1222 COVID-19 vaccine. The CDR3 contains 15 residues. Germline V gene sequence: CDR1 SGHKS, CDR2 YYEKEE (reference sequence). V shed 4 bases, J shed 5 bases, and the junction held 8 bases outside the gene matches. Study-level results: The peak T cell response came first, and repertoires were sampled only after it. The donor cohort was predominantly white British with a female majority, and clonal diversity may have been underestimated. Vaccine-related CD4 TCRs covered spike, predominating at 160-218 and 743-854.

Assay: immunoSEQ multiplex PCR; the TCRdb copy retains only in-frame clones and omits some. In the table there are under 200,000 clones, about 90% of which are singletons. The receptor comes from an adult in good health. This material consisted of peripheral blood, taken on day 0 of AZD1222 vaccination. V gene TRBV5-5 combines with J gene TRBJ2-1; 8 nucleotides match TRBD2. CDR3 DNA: TGTGCCAGCAGCCCCCGAGGAGCGGGGGACAATGAGCAGTTCTTC. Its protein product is CASSPRGAGDNEQFF.